Sequencing of this TCR beta chain was carried out in a study of T cell repertoires in ileal Crohn's disease. The study, taken as a whole, reports: All patients with clonality above 26.8% had endoscopic recurrence.

The method was immunoSEQ multiplex PCR; TCRdb's version includes in-frame clones alone and lacks a portion of them. In the table there are about 14,000 clones, 75% to 80% of which are singletons. About this clone itself: What it recognizes is unknown.

The CDR3 is made up of 15 amino acids. The germline V gene has CDR1 KGHSH and CDR2 LQKENI. V shed 3 bases and J 7 bases; nucleotides not matched to a gene: 7. This chain joins TRBV18 and TRBJ1-4, with 8 bases matching TRBD1. This sequence was found in an adult with Crohn's disease. The sequencing sample was made of ileal tissue. In DNA, the CDR3 is TGTGCCAGCTCACCTGACAGGGGCGACGGTGAAAAACTGTTTTTT. It codes for CASSPDRGDGEKLFF.